The 16 T cell receptor beta chains given below trace back to one sample, sequenced in a study of blood T cell repertoires in COVID-19. The assay was immunoSEQ multiplex PCR, and TCRdb's table has in-frame clones only and misses some. There are a few hundred thousand clones in the sample; roughly 88% occur only once, and approximately 1.5% lies in the top ten. The sequenced sample consisted of PBMCs or T cells enriched from blood (not recorded which). The receptor set was obtained from a woman younger than 35 who had been exposed to COVID-19.

The chain uses TRBV6-2 or TRBV6-3 and TRBJ1-4; perhaps TRBD1 as D (5 bases). The germline V gene encodes CDR1 MNHEY and CDR2 SVGEGT. With 4 bases removed from V and 0 bases from J, the gap between germline ends came to 9 bases. CDR3 length: 15 residues. CDR3: CASSSRQSTNEKLFF. As DNA, the CDR3 is TGTGCCAGCAGTTCTCGACAGTCAACTAATGAAAAACTGTTTTTT.

This chain uses TRBV11-2 with TRBJ2-7; D call uncertain. This CDR3 has 14 amino acids. The V gene lost 4 bases and the J gene lost 7 bases, with 17 bases spanning the gap. Germline V gives CDR1 SGHAT, CDR2 FQNNGV. The DNA of the CDR3 is TGTGCCAGCAGCTCGTTACTGGCCCCCAGGGAGCAGTACTTC. It encodes CASSSLLAPREQYF. The full variable domain, its missing parts supplied by reference TRBV11-2 and TRBJ2-7, is EAGVAQSPRYKIIEKRQSVAFWCNPISGHATLYWYQQILGQGPKLLIQFQNNGVVDDSQLPKDRFSAERLKGVDSTLKIQPAKLEDSAVYLCASSSLLAPREQYFGPGTRLTVT.

This chain joins TRBV4-1 and TRBJ2-1; 7 nucleotides match TRBD1. Losses at the gene ends were 1 base for V and 4 bases for J; bases not matched to a gene: 4. This CDR3 contains 15 residues. Germline CDR1 and CDR2: MGHRA and YSYEKL. The CDR3 sequence is CASSQGSTGYNEQFF. The DNA of the CDR3 is TGCGCCAGCAGCCAAGGATCGACAGGGTACAATGAGCAGTTCTTC.

V usage is TRBV29-1 and J usage is TRBJ2-1; perhaps TRBD1 as D (6 bases). V lost 4 bases to trimming and J lost 3 bases, with 13 bases between them. Germline V gives CDR1 SQVTM, CDR2 ANQGSEA. The CDR3 consists of 14 residues. The CDR3 coding sequence is TGCAGCGTTGGTCCCAGGGGAGTCTACAATGAGCAGTTCTTC. Residues: CSVGPRGVYNEQFF.

This chain connects TRBV7-2 to TRBJ1-6, with D perhaps matching TRBD1 (6 bases). This CDR3 region has 18 residues. Germline V gene lookup returns CDR1 SGHTA and CDR2 FQGNSA. Trimming removed 3 bases from V and 4 bases from J, with 19 bases in between. The CDR3 nucleotides read TGTGCCAGCAGCTTGGAGAGCGGGGGCGACCTTTATAATTCACCCCTCCACTTT. This encodes CASSLESGGDLYNSPLHF.

This clone was recorded once. This sequence joins TRBV28 and TRBJ1-3; TRBD1 matches 7 bases. J lost 9 bases, V lost 6 bases, and 17 bases had no gene match. The CDR3 is made up of 16 amino acids. CDR1 and CDR2 (germline): MDHEN, SYDVKM. The CDR3 here is CASSLRQGTGRGTIYF. Here the CDR3 DNA reads TGTGCCAGCAGCCTCCGACAGGGAACAGGCCGCGGCACCATATATTTT.

CDR3 residues: CATDPGQGPYEQYF. Written as DNA, the CDR3 is TGTGCCACCGACCCGGGACAGGGCCCCTACGAGCAGTACTTC. This chain uses TRBV10-3 with TRBJ2-7; the match to TRBD1 covers 9 bases. The ends lost 10 bases at V and 2 bases at J; junction bases unmatched: 9. The CDR3 contains 14 residues. Looked up from germline, CDR1 is ENHRY and CDR2 is SYGVKD.

The V gene is TRBV6-5, the J gene TRBJ1-1; D gene ambiguous. Trimming cost V 4 bases and J 2 bases, with 11 bases left between them. The V gene's germline CDR1 is MNHEY and CDR2 SVGAGI. The CDR3 length is 14 residues. The CDR3 spells CASSFNQENTEAFF. The DNA for the CDR3 is TGTGCCAGCAGTTTTAACCAGGAAAACACTGAAGCTTTCTTT.

The CDR3 DNA follows: TGTGCCAGCAGCCCGGCGCGGGGGGGAACTAACGAGCAGTACTTC. Translating it yields CASSPARGGTNEQYF. The rearrangement uses TRBV11-3 and TRBJ2-7; TRBD2 agrees at 9 bases. The V and J ends lost 5 bases and 5 bases, in that order; junction bases with no gene match: 10. Germline CDR1 and CDR2: SGHNT and YENEEA. The CDR3 loop spans 15 amino acids.

This clone was detected only a few times. This chain uses TRBV11-2 with TRBJ2-7; 7 bases line up with TRBD2. There are 15 residues in the CDR3. Germline assignment: CDR1 SGHAT and CDR2 FQNNGV. V shed 8 bases, J shed 6 bases, and the junction held 16 bases outside the gene matches. CDR3 sequence (DNA): TGTGCCAGCGAAACCCTGGGACTAAGTTTCAGCGAGCAGTACTTC. It translates to CASETLGLSFSEQYF.

This clone appeared once. The chain employs TRBV27 and TRBJ2-2; 8 bases map to TRBD1. V lost 3 bases to trimming and J lost 1 base; unmatched junction nucleotides: 1. Germline V gives CDR1 MNHEY, CDR2 SMNVEV (reference sequence). CDR3 size: 15 residues. The DNA for the CDR3 is TGTGCCAGCAGTTTTGGACAGGGGAACACCGGGGAGCTGTTTTTT. Encoded protein: CASSFGQGNTGELFF.

The rearrangement joins TRBV6-5 to TRBJ2-1; D may be TRBD1 (5 bases). The germline gives CDR1 MNHEY, CDR2 SVGAGI. The CDR3 spans 12 residues. CDR3 region: CAAARGPNEQFF. CDR3 DNA: TGTGCGGCCGCAAGGGGCCCCAATGAGCAGTTCTTC.

This clone was counted only a few times. The chain uses TRBV4-1 and TRBJ2-5; TRBD1 matches 7 bases. Germline assignment: CDR1 MGHRA and CDR2 YSYEKL. This CDR3 has 16 residues. V trimming: 4 bases; J trimming: 4 bases; junction bases outside the gene matches: 12. CDR3 DNA sequence: TGCGCCAGCAGCCTTGGACAGGCTTTGAAGGTAGAGACCCAGTACTTC. Encoded protein: CASSLGQALKVETQYF.

With respect to this clone: The same CDR3 also results from other DNA sequences found in this sample. CDR3 DNA: TGCGCCAGCAGCTTAGGGAGCTCCTATAATTCACCCCTCCACTTT. Its translation: CASSLGSSYNSPLHF. The chain recombines TRBV5-1 with TRBJ1-6, with D unclear. The CDR3 loop spans 15 amino acids. Germline values: CDR1 SGHRS, CDR2 YFSETQ. V was pared by 2 bases and J by 0 bases, with 6 bases between.

V usage is TRBV4-2 and J usage is TRBJ2-3, with 9 nucleotides matching TRBD2. The J segment lost 1 base and the V segment lost 1 base, leaving 0 bases of the junction unmatched. The germline V gene has CDR1 LGHNA and CDR2 YNFKEQ. The CDR3 contains 15 residues. The CDR3 is CASSQVAGGTDTQYF. CDR3 DNA: TGTGCCAGCAGCCAAGTAGCGGGGGGCACAGATACGCAGTATTTT.

J is TRBJ1-1 and V is TRBV13, with 7 bases lining up with TRBD1. Per the germline V gene, CDR1 is PRHDT and CDR2 is FYEKMQ (reference sequence). The CDR3 spans 13 residues. With V trimmed by 8 bases and J by 4 bases, 7 bases remained unmatched. The CDR3: CASASGQFTEAFF. Written as DNA, the CDR3 is TGTGCCAGCGCATCGGGACAGTTCACTGAAGCTTTCTTT.